The 28 T cell receptor beta chains listed next were all sequenced from one sample in a study of early T cells in non-severe SARS-CoV-2 infection. TCRdb re-derived calls from the 5' RACE reads in MiXCR, one entry per CDR3 protein. The profile shows roughly 53,000 distinct CDR3 sequences, about 9.4% of them singletons. The source material was whole blood. These receptors were collected from an adult who was a healthcare worker with PCR-confirmed SARS-CoV-2 infection or an uninfected control (not recorded which).

This clonotype was seen many times. This rearrangement joins TRBV5-5 to TRBJ2-5; the match to TRBD2 covers 7 bases. The CDR3 contains 13 residues. The germline gives CDR1 SGHKS, CDR2 YYEKEE (reference sequence). V was clipped by 4 bases and J by 1 base; unmatched bases: 1. CDR3 amino acids: CASSRGVQETQYF. For the CDR3, the DNA is TGTGCCAGCAGCCGGGGGGTCCAAGAGACCCAGTACTTC.

This clonotype was picked up many times. The V call is TRBV30, the J call TRBJ2-1; 9 bases map to TRBD2. J lost 9 bases, V lost 2 bases, and 5 bases had no gene match. This CDR3 is built from 13 residues. The V gene's germline CDR1 is GTSNPN and CDR2 SVGIG (reference sequence). The CDR3 reads CAWSKTSGPEQFF. The CDR3 bases are TGTGCCTGGAGTAAAACTAGCGGGCCTGAGCAGTTCTTC.

The gene calls are TRBV10-3 and TRBJ2-7, with a tentative D call TRBD1 (5 bases). The CDR3 loop spans 12 amino acids. Germline CDR1 reads ENHRY; CDR2 reads SYGVKD. The V and J ends lost 4 bases and 1 base respectively, with 5 bases between them. The CDR3 loop is CAISGQSYEQYF. The CDR3 DNA reads TGTGCCATCAGTGGACAGTCCTACGAGCAGTACTTC.

This chain joins TRBV5-6 and TRBJ2-2; D unresolved. V lost 1 base to trimming and J lost 6 bases, with 7 bases between them. Germline V CDR1 and CDR2: SGHDT, YYEEEE. The CDR3 has 13 amino acids. The CDR3 region is CASSLPQPGELFF. The CDR3 DNA reads TGTGCCAGCAGCTTGCCCCAACCCGGGGAGCTGTTTTTT.

This clonotype was counted between two and nine times. This chain connects TRBV30 to TRBJ1-4; TRBD1 matches at 9 bases. The germline CDR1 and CDR2 sequences are GTSNPN and SVGIG (reference sequence). V trimming: 2 bases; J trimming: 8 bases; junction bases outside the gene matches: 3. CDR3 size: 13 residues. CDR3 residues: CAWSLGTGEKLFF. The CDR3 coding sequence is TGTGCCTGGAGTCTTGGGACAGGGGAAAAACTGTTTTTT.

This clonotype was counted at least ten times. The CDR3 is CASSPHTGGAGNTIYF. The CDR3 DNA reads TGTGCCAGTAGTCCTCACACAGGGGGAGCTGGAAACACCATATATTTT. This rearrangement joins TRBV19 to TRBJ1-3, with 8 bases fitting TRBD1. The CDR3 contains 16 residues. Germline V gives CDR1 LNHDA, CDR2 SQIVND (reference sequence). V gave up 5 bases and J gave up 2 bases; unmatched junction bases: 8.

In its sample, this clonotype was seen many times. The rearrangement links TRBV6-2 or TRBV6-3 to TRBJ1-6, with D perhaps matching TRBD1 (5 bases). This CDR3 is 13 amino acids long. The V end lost 2 bases, the J end lost 14 bases, and 13 bases lay between the germline ends. CDR1 and CDR2 (germline): MNHEY, SVGEGT. In DNA, the CDR3 is TGTGCCAGCAGTTACCTGGGACTGAGGGCCCTCCACTTT. It translates to CASSYLGLRALHF.

Ten or more counts support this clonotype. The chain uses TRBV20-1 and TRBJ2-7; D could derive from TRBD1 or TRBD2 (7 bases each). The CDR3 extends over 13 amino acids. The ends were cut back, 4 bases at V and 6 bases at J, with 16 bases in the middle. Looked up from germline, CDR1 is DFQATT and CDR2 is SNEGSKA (reference sequence). CDR3 coding DNA: TGCAGTGCTACGGCAGGGGGAGGGGGCGAGCAGTACTTC. It is translated as CSATAGGGGEQYF.

Ten or more counts support this clonotype. The gene calls are TRBV5-5 and TRBJ1-1; D call uncertain. V gave up 6 bases and J gave up 10 bases, with 16 bases separating them. Germline values: CDR1 SGHKS, CDR2 YYEKEE (reference sequence). The CDR3 loop spans 12 amino acids. The CDR3 DNA is TGTGCCAGCACCCCAGAGGTGTTCGGAGCTTTCTTT. Its translation: CASTPEVFGAFF.

The J gene is TRBJ1-1, the V gene TRBV4-3; D is uncertain. The CDR3 sequence is 14 residues long. Trimming took 0 bases from V and 1 from J, leaving 6 bases between them. CDR1 and CDR2 from the germline V gene are LGHNA and YSLEER. CDR3 protein: CASSQDLWNTEAFF. The CDR3 bases are TGCGCCAGCAGCCAAGATCTATGGAACACTGAAGCTTTCTTT.

This clonotype was recorded many times. V and J are TRBV7-9 and TRBJ2-5, with D perhaps TRBD2 (5 bases). The CDR3 has 13 residues. Deletions cut 7 bases from V and 3 bases from J, with 12 bases between. From germline, CDR1 is SEHNR and CDR2 FQNEAQ (reference sequence). The CDR3 spells CASTNTGKETQYF. DNA for the CDR3: TGTGCCAGCACCAACACGGGAAAAGAGACCCAGTACTTC. The variable domain in full, with the rest retrieved from reference TRBV7-9 and TRBJ2-5, is DTGVSQNPRHKITKRGQNVTFRCDPISEHNRLYWYRQTLGQGPEFLTYFQNEAQLEKSRLLSDRFSAERPKGSFSTLEIQRTEQGDSAMYLCASTNTGKETQYFGPGTRLLVL.

This clonotype was counted ten times or more. The rearrangement joins TRBV12-5 to TRBJ1-4; TRBD1 aligns across 8 bases. The ends lost 6 bases at V and 0 bases at J; junction bases unmatched: 12. The CDR3 spans 18 residues. Germline-derived CDR1 and CDR2 are LGHNT and FRNRAP. CDR3 in amino acids: CASGSSGGSLTTNEKLFF. CDR3 sequence (DNA): TGTGCTAGTGGCTCATCAGGGGGCTCCCTTACAACTAATGAAAAACTGTTTTTT.

This clonotype has a handful of counts. This chain uses TRBV19 with TRBJ1-5; 9 nucleotides agree with TRBD1. CDR3 length: 16 residues. Germline V gene data show CDR1 as LNHDA and CDR2 as SQIVND (reference sequence). Trimming cost V 5 bases and J 3 bases; bases outside gene matches: 8. The CDR3 spells CASSSRTGDLNQPQHF. The CDR3, as DNA: TGTGCCAGTAGTTCCCGGACAGGGGACCTCAATCAGCCCCAGCATTTT.

This sequence joins TRBV4-3 and TRBJ1-2; D is unclear. From germline, CDR1 is LGHNA and CDR2 YSLEER. Trimming took off 1 base at V and 8 bases at J, with 14 bases between the two ends. CDR3 length: 14 amino acids. The CDR3 sequence: CASSQALDSSGYTF. In DNA, the CDR3 is TGCGCCAGCAGCCAAGCCCTGGACTCCTCCGGCTACACCTTC.

This clonotype was recorded many times. J is TRBJ1-2 and V is TRBV7-2, with D unresolved. Per germline, CDR1 SGHTA and CDR2 FQGNSA. The CDR3 consists of 15 residues. V dropped 0 bases and J dropped 7 bases, with 15 bases sitting between them. CDR3 DNA: TGTGCCAGCAGCTTAGCGCCCAGGCAGGCCCTTGGCTACACCTTC. Encoded protein: CASSLAPRQALGYTF.

This chain uses TRBV29-1 with TRBJ1-2; D call uncertain. The CDR3 totals 11 residues. V lost 7 bases to trimming and J lost 7 bases, with 13 bases between them. The germline V gene has CDR1 SQVTM and CDR2 ANQGSEA. CDR3 region: CSALGPGGYTF. The CDR3 coding sequence is TGCAGCGCCCTTGGGCCAGGTGGCTACACCTTC.

This rearrangement joins TRBV2 to TRBJ1-5; D unclear. V was trimmed by 4 bases and J by 1 base, leaving 8 bases between them. The CDR3 is made up of 14 amino acids. Germline V gene data show CDR1 as SNHLY and CDR2 as FYNNEI. The chain's CDR3 is CASSVGSSNQPQHF. The CDR3 nucleotides read TGTGCCAGCAGTGTGGGCTCAAGCAATCAGCCCCAGCATTTT.

This clonotype has more than one count but fewer than ten. V and J are TRBV12-3 or TRBV12-4 and TRBJ2-5; D perhaps matches TRBD1 (7 bases). CDR3 length: 13 amino acids. Between the trimmed V and J ends, which lost 6 bases and 5 bases, there was a span of 13 bases. The CDR3 DNA is TGTGCCAGCAGCCTGACAGGGACTGAGACCCAGTACTTC. Translating it yields CASSLTGTETQYF.

This clonotype was detected many times. V is TRBV20-1 and J is TRBJ1-1, with 10 bases lining up with TRBD1. This CDR3 region has 13 residues. The germline gives CDR1 DFQATT, CDR2 SNEGSKA (reference sequence). V shed 7 bases and J 0 bases; nucleotides not matched to a gene: 2. CDR3 protein: CSGDRGLNTEAFF. DNA for the CDR3: TGCAGTGGCGACAGGGGGCTGAACACTGAAGCTTTCTTT.

The genes are TRBV9 and TRBJ2-2; D possibly corresponds to TRBD1 (5 bases). The V gene's germline CDR1 is SGDLS and CDR2 YYNGEE. V was cut by 3 bases and J by 0 bases, with 9 bases left in between. CDR3 length: 15 residues. CDR3 bases: TGTGCCAGCAGCGAGACAGTCACGAACACCGGGGAGCTGTTTTTT. This encodes CASSETVTNTGELFF.

This clonotype showed up many times. The rearrangement joins TRBV6-5 to TRBJ2-3; tentatively, D is TRBD2 (6 bases). This CDR3 region has 18 residues. Trimming stripped 2 bases from V and 0 bases from J, with 18 bases between. Germline V gene data show CDR1 as MNHEY and CDR2 as SVGAGI. DNA of the CDR3: TGTGCCAGCAGTTACGTCCCCGGGAGCGGGCTTAGCACAGATACGCAGTATTTT. Residues: CASSYVPGSGLSTDTQYF.

This clonotype was detected many times. This chain uses TRBV11-2 with TRBJ2-3; D not certain. V lost 1 base to trimming and J lost 0 bases, with 5 bases between them. There are 14 residues in the CDR3. Germline assignment: CDR1 SGHAT and CDR2 FQNNGV. CDR3 DNA: TGTGCCAGCAGCTTAGTCAGTAGCACAGATACGCAGTATTTT. The encoded protein is CASSLVSSTDTQYF. The full variable domain, its missing parts supplied by reference TRBV11-2 and TRBJ2-3, is EAGVAQSPRYKIIEKRQSVAFWCNPISGHATLYWYQQILGQGPKLLIQFQNNGVVDDSQLPKDRFSAERLKGVDSTLKIQPAKLEDSAVYLCASSLVSSTDTQYFGPGTRLTVL.

This clonotype has a count of ten or more. CDR3 protein: CASSPGAGANYEQYF. The DNA of the CDR3 is TGTGCCAGCTCACCGGGAGCAGGGGCCAACTACGAGCAGTACTTC. This chain links TRBV18 with TRBJ2-7; the D gene is possibly TRBD1 (6 bases). The germline V gene has CDR1 KGHSH and CDR2 LQKENI. Between the trimmed V and J ends, which lost 3 bases and 3 bases, there was a span of 15 bases. The CDR3 has 15 residues.

There are a few counts of this clonotype. The chain couples TRBV11-2 to TRBJ2-7; D is perhaps TRBD2 (6 bases). Germline CDR1 SGHAT, CDR2 FQNNGV. CDR3 length: 15 amino acids. The V end lost 4 bases, the J end lost 0 bases, and 13 bases lay between the germline ends. The CDR3 is CASSWTGLDSYEQYF. The CDR3 DNA sequence: TGTGCCAGCAGCTGGACGGGACTGGACTCCTACGAGCAGTACTTC.

This clonotype was picked up many times. The CDR3 protein is CASSPMAGVDTQYF. CDR3 bases: TGTGCCAGCAGTCCCATGGCGGGAGTGGATACGCAGTATTTT. J is TRBJ2-3 and V is TRBV12-3 or TRBV12-4; 7 nucleotides agree with TRBD2. Trimming removed 5 bases from V and 6 bases from J; junction bases left unmatched: 8. The CDR3 contains 14 residues.

Here the CDR3 reads CASSLLLSGGTDTQYF. CDR3 bases: TGTGCCAGCAGCTTATTACTATCCGGTGGCACAGATACGCAGTATTTT. The gene calls are TRBV7-9 and TRBJ2-3; D is unresolved. The CDR3 is 16 amino acids. V gave up 2 bases and J gave up 1 base, with 13 bases separating them. Germline-derived CDR1 and CDR2 are SEHNR and FQNEAQ (reference sequence).

The chain recombines TRBV19 with TRBJ2-7, with TRBD1 matching 7 bases. Germline V CDR1 and CDR2: LNHDA, SQIVND (reference sequence). The trim removed 4 bases at V and 1 base at J, leaving 7 bases unmatched. The CDR3 runs 15 residues. CDR3 nucleotide sequence: TGTGCCAGTAGTACGAACAGGGGAGCATCCTACGAGCAGTACTTC. Translated: CASSTNRGASYEQYF.

The table lists this clonotype with many counts. The chain uses TRBV13 and TRBJ1-6; 10 bases agree with TRBD1. With V trimmed by 5 bases and J by 12 bases, 7 bases remained unmatched. This CDR3 has 14 residues. CDR1 and CDR2 (germline): PRHDT, FYEKMQ (reference sequence). CDR3 sequence: CASSTGTGVLPLHF. The DNA of the CDR3 is TGTGCCAGCAGCACTGGGACAGGGGTGTTACCCCTCCACTTT.